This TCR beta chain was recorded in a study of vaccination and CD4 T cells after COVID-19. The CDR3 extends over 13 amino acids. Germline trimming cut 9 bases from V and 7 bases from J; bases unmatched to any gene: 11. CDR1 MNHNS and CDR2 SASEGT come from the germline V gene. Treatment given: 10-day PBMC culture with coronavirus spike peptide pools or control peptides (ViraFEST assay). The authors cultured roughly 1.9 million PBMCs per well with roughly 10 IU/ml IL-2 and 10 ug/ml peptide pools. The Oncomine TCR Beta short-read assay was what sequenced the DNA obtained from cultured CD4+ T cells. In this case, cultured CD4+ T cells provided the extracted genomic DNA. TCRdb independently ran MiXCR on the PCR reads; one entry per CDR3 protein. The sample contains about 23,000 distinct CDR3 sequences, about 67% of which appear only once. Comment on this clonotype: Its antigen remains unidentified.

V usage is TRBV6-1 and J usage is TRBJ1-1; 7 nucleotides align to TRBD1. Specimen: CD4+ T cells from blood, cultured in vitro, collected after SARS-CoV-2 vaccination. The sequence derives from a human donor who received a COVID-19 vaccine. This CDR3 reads CASLRGPRVEAFF. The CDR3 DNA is TGTGCCAGTCTAAGGGGGCCTCGGGTTGAAGCTTTCTTT.